This T cell receptor beta chain appears in the sequencing data of a study of shared clonotypes between healthy human individuals. Study-level information: For every donor, three CD4 naive, three CD4 memory, two CD8 naive and one CD8 memory plates were used.

The V end lost 0 bases, the J end lost 1 base, and 2 bases lay between the germline ends. The CDR3 has 13 residues. Per germline, CDR1 MGHRA and CDR2 YSYEKL. Authors' processing steps: From ImmunoSEQ came sequences covering only the junction and carrying no quality scores, so filtering differed. Sequenced by immunoSEQ multiplex PCR; TCRdb stores in-frame clones only, minus some. That table supplies the V and J calls and clone size; D and trimming were determined from the DNA. The sample lists about 1 million clones; approximately 68% were seen once. The chain uses TRBV4-1 and TRBJ2-3, with no clear D. Sequences were obtained from memory CD4+ T cells sorted from blood. As to subset: CD45RA-negative fraction. The clonotype comes from a young man in good health. CDR3 sequence reads: CASSQDGTDTQYF. The CDR3 DNA follows: TGCGCCAGCAGCCAAGACGGCACAGATACGCAGTATTTT.